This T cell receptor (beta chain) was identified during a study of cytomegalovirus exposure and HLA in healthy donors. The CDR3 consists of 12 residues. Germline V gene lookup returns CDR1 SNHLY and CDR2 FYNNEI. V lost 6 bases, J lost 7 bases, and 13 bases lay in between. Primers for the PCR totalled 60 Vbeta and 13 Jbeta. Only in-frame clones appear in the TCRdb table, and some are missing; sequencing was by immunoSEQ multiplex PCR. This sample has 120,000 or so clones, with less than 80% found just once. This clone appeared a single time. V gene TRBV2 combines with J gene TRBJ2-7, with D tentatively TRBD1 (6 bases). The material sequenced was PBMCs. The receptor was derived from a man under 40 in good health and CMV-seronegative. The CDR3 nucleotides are TGTGCCAGCAGCAACGAGGGGGTTGAGCAGTACTTC. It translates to CASSNEGVEQYF. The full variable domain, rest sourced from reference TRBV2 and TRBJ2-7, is EPEVTQTPSHQVTQMGQEVILRCVPISNHLYFYWYRQILGQKVEFLVSFYNNEISEKSEIFDDQFSVERPDGSNFTLKIRSTKLEDSAMYFCASSNEGVEQYFGPGTRLTVT.